Listed below are T cell receptor beta chains from one sample, sequenced in a study of cytomegalovirus exposure and HLA in healthy donors. Data came from immunoSEQ multiplex PCR; TCRdb stores just in-frame clones and leaves some out. Among approximately 150,000 clones listed, over 60% were seen once. Sequencing was carried out using PBMCs. The receptors here all came from a man aged 35 to 55 in good health and CMV-seronegative. Both conserved end residues are part of each CDR3. The D gene is left open where the match is weak. Size tells how often a clone was seen (once, few, many) or the class of an expanded clone, and some rows leave it out.

d_gene,j_gene,v_gene,abundance,CDR3nt,CDR3aa
-,TRBJ1-5,TRBV27,-,TGTGCCAGCTCGCGTTATAGCAATCAGCCCCAGCATTTT,CASSRYSNQPQHF
TRBD2,TRBJ2-1,TRBV6-1,-,TGTGCCAGCAGCGAAATACTAGCGGAGCCTAACAATGAGCAGTTCTTC,CASSEILAEPNNEQFF
TRBD2,TRBJ2-6,TRBV7-9,once,TGTGCCAGCAGCTCCTACTTACCGGGACTAGCGTCCGGGGCCAACGTCCTGACTTTC,CASSSYLPGLASGANVLTF
-,TRBJ1-2,TRBV5-1,few,TGCGCCAGCGGCCTTTCTAACTATGGCTACACCTTC,CASGLSNYGYTF
-,TRBJ2-1,TRBV18,-,TGTGCCAGCTCACCCTCTAGTTACAATGAGCAGTTCTTC,CASSPSSYNEQFF
-,TRBJ2-7,TRBV5-1,-,TGCGCCAGCAGCTTGCGTGGGTACGGGAGAGGGTACGAGCAGTACTTC,CASSLRGYGRGYEQYF
TRBD1,TRBJ2-1,TRBV5-4,-,TGTGCCAGCAGCGTAAGACAGGGCCAATACAATGAGCAGTTCTTC,CASSVRQGQYNEQFF
-,TRBJ2-2,TRBV7-6,few,TGTGCCAGCACTAACTACGGGGCGAACACCGGGGAGCTGTTTTTT,CASTNYGANTGELFF
TRBD2,TRBJ2-3,TRBV29-1,few,TGCAGCGTTTCCGGACTAGCGGGGTCCACAGATACGCAGTATTTT,CSVSGLAGSTDTQYF
TRBD2,TRBJ2-1,TRBV2,few,TGTGCCAGCCCGAGAGGGGGGAGTGGGCGGGAGGCTGATGAGCAGTTCTTC,CASPRGGSGREADEQFF
TRBD1,TRBJ1-2,TRBV7-2,-,TGTGCCAGCAGCTCCGCCGGGACAGGAATCTATGGCTACACCTTC,CASSSAGTGIYGYTF
-,TRBJ1-4,TRBV28,once,TGTGCCAGCACCTCAGGGAAGAATGAAAAACTGTTTTTT,CASTSGKNEKLFF
TRBD1,TRBJ1-3,TRBV10-3,few,TGTGCCATAAGGGACAGCGTCTCTGGAAACACCATATATTTT,CAIRDSVSGNTIYF
-,TRBJ2-7,TRBV11-2,-,TGTGCCAGCAGCCCGGGACACCTCTACGAGCAGTACTTC,CASSPGHLYEQYF
TRBD1,TRBJ1-1,TRBV19,-,TGTGCCACCCTGGGACAGATGAACACTGAAGCTTTCTTT,CATLGQMNTEAFF
-,TRBJ1-1,TRBV14,-,TGTGCCAGCAGCCCCCACGCAGGGGAATCGACTGAAGCTTTCTTT,CASSPHAGESTEAFF
-,TRBJ2-7,TRBV4-3,-,TGCGCCAGCAGCCAAGAGATGCAGAAAGCCTACGAGCAGTACTTC,CASSQEMQKAYEQYF
TRBD1,TRBJ2-3,TRBV6-1,few,TGTGCCAGCAGTGTGGAGAGGGACAGAGATACGCAGTATTTT,CASSVERDRDTQYF
-,TRBJ1-5,TRBV2,-,TGTGCCAGCAATTTGGCGGCAGGGGCGCTCCAGCATTTT,CASNLAAGALQHF
-,TRBJ1-4,TRBV5-4,-,TGTGCCAGCAGCTTGGCTGGTCCGCCAGGAGAAAAACTGTTTTTT,CASSLAGPPGEKLFF
TRBD2,TRBJ2-1,TRBV6-1,-,TGTGCCAGCAGTGAAGGACTAGCGGGAAACAATGAGCAGTTCTTC,CASSEGLAGNNEQFF
-,TRBJ2-7,TRBV7-2,-,TGTGCCAGCACGTTTGCCGGGGGGCCCTACGAGCAGTACTTC,CASTFAGGPYEQYF
TRBD1,TRBJ2-1,TRBV5-1,-,TGCGCCAGCAGCTTGGATGGACAGGACCCCAATGAGCAGTTCTTC,CASSLDGQDPNEQFF
TRBD2,TRBJ2-4,TRBV4-3,-,TGCGCCAGCAGCCAAGATCTTGTACTAGCGGGAGATTCGAACATTCAGTACTTC,CASSQDLVLAGDSNIQYF
-,TRBJ1-1,TRBV5-1,few,TGCGCCAGCAGCCCGCAGATGACAGTGAACACTGAAGCTTTCTTT,CASSPQMTVNTEAFF
-,TRBJ1-1,TRBV6-5,once,TGTGCCAGCAGTTACTCGGGGACAATGAACACTGAAGCTTTCTTT,CASSYSGTMNTEAFF
TRBD2,TRBJ2-1,TRBV9,-,TGTGCCAGCAGCGTACTAGCGGGAGATGGCTATAATGAGCAGTTCTTC,CASSVLAGDGYNEQFF
TRBD1,TRBJ1-2,TRBV5-1,-,TGCGCCAGCAGTGGGGCAGGGGGCGACTATGGCTACACCTTC,CASSGAGGDYGYTF
-,TRBJ1-6,TRBV10-2,-,TGCGCCAGCAGTGATATGACGGGACCCCTCCACTTT,CASSDMTGPLHF
TRBD2,TRBJ2-3,TRBV5-5,-,TGTGCCAGCAGGCTACCGGGACTAGCGGGACAATATACGCAGTATTTT,CASRLPGLAGQYTQYF
-,TRBJ2-3,TRBV7-2,-,TGTGCCAGCAGCTCCCACTCACGTACGCAGTATTTT,CASSSHSRTQYF
TRBD1,TRBJ2-3,TRBV19,-,TGTGCCAGTACCCCGGGGGACAGGAGCACAGATACGCAGTATTTT,CASTPGDRSTDTQYF
-,TRBJ2-3,TRBV7-2,-,TGTGCCAGCAGCTTACCTCTGGCTTCAGATACGCAGTATTTT,CASSLPLASDTQYF
TRBD2,TRBJ2-3,TRBV5-1,few,TGCGCCAGCAGCTTAGCGGGGGGGCGCACAGATACGCAGTATTTT,CASSLAGGRTDTQYF
-,TRBJ2-5,TRBV12-1,-,TGTGCCAGCAGCTTTGCCAGAGACTTGTGGGAGCCTCAAGAGACCCAGTACTTC,CASSFARDLWEPQETQYF
TRBD1,TRBJ2-5,TRBV27,-,TGTGCCAGCAGCAAAGACAGGGGGCACATAGAGACCCAGTACTTC,CASSKDRGHIETQYF
-,TRBJ1-2,TRBV19,-,TGTGCCAGTAGTATGGGGCACCGCTTAAACTATGGCTACACCTTC,CASSMGHRLNYGYTF
-,TRBJ1-2,TRBV5-6,-,TGTGCCAGCAGCTTGTCGGCGGGCGTACGGCACACCTTC,CASSLSAGVRHTF
-,TRBJ2-2,TRBV6-5,-,TGTGCCAGCAATAGTGTAGGGGGTTTTGCCGGGGAGCTGTTTTTT,CASNSVGGFAGELFF
TRBD1,TRBJ1-1,TRBV18,-,TGTGCCAGCTCACGCATCGGGACAGGGGTCGTAAACACTGAAGCTTTCTTT,CASSRIGTGVVNTEAFF
-,TRBJ2-5,TRBV7-6,-,TGTGCCAGCAGCTTATCTGCTACCGTGGTCGGGGCCCAGTACTTC,CASSLSATVVGAQYF
TRBD1,TRBJ1-6,TRBV14,few,TGTGCCAGCAGCCAATACCCGGGACAGGGGGCGTCACCCCTCCACTTT,CASSQYPGQGASPLHF
-,TRBJ2-1,TRBV9,-,TGTGCCAGCAGCGTAGGCCCCCAGGGTAATGAGCAGTTCTTC,CASSVGPQGNEQFF
-,TRBJ2-1,TRBV6-4,-,TGTGCCAGCAGTGCGACGCCAGGGGTCGATGAGCAGTTCTTC,CASSATPGVDEQFF